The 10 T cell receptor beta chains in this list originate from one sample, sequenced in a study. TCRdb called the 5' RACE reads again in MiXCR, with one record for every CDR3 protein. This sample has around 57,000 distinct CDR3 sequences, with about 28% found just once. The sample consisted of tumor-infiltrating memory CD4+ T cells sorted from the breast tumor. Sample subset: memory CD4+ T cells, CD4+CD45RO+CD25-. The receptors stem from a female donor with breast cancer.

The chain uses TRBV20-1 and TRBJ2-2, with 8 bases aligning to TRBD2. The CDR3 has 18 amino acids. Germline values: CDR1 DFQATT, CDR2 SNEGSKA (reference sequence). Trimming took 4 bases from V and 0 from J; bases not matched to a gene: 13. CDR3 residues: CSAKLAEWPNPNTGELFF. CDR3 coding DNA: TGCAGTGCTAAACTAGCGGAGTGGCCGAACCCGAACACCGGGGAGCTGTTTTTT.

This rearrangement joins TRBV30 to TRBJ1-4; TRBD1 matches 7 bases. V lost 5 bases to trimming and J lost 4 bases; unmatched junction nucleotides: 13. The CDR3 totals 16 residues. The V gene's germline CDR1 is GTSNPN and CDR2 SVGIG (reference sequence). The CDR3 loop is CAWGIPRTGNNEKLFF. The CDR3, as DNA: TGTGCCTGGGGAATTCCGAGGACAGGCAATAATGAAAAACTGTTTTTT.

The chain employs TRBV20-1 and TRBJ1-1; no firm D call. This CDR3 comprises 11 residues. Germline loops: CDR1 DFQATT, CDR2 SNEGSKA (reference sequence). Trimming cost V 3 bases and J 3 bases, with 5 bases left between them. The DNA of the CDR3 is TGCAGTGCTAGGCTTGACACTGAAGCTTTCTTT. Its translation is CSARLDTEAFF.

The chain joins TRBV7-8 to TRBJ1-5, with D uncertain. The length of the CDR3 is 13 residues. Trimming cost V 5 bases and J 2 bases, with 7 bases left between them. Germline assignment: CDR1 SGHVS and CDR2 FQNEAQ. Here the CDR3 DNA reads TGTGCCAGCAGCCGGTCCGGCAATCAGCCCCAGCATTTT. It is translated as CASSRSGNQPQHF.

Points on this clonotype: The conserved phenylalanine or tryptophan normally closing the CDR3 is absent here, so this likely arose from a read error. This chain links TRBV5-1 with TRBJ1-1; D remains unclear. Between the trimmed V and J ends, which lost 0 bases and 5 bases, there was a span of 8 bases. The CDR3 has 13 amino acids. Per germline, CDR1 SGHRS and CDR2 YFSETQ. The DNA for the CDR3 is TGCGCCAGCAGCTTGGCCGGGAGTACTGAAGCTTTCTTG. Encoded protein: CASSLAGSTEAFL.

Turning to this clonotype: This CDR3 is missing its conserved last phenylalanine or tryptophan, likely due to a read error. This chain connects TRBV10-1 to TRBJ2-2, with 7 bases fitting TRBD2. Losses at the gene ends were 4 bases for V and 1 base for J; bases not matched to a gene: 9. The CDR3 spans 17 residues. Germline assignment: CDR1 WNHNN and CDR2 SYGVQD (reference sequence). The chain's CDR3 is CASSATGLAENTGELFL. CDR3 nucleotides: TGCGCCAGCAGTGCCACGGGGCTAGCGGAGAACACCGGGGAGCTGTTTCTT.

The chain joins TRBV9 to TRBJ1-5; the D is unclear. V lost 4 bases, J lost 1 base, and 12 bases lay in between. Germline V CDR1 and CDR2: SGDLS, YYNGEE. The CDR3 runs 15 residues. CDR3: CASSYAGESNQPQHF. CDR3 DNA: TGTGCCAGCAGCTATGCCGGGGAAAGCAATCAGCCCCAGCATTTT. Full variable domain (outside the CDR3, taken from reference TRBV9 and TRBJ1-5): DSGVTQTPKHLITATGQRVTLRCSPRSGDLSVYWYQQSLDQGLQFLIQYYNGEERAKGNILERFSAQQFPDLHSELNLSSLELGDSALYFCASSYAGESNQPQHFGDGTRLSIL.

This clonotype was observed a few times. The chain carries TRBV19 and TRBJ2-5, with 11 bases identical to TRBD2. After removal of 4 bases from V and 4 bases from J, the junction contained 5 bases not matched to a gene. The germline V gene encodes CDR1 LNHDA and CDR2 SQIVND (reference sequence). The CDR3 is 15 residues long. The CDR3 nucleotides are TGTGCCAGTAGTAAGACTAGCGGGAAAGCAGAGACCCAGTACTTC. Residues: CASSKTSGKAETQYF.

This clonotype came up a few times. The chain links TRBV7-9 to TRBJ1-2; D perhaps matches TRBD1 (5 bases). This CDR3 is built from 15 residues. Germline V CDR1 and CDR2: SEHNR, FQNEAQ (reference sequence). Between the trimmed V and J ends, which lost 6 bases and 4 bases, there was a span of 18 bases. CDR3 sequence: CASRRGRDARYGYTF. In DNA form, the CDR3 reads TGTGCCAGCAGACGGGGCAGGGACGCACGCTATGGCTACACCTTC.

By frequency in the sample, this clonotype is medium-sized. CDR3 bases: TGTGCCAGCAGCTTAGCAGGGGCAGGGCAGCCCCAGCATTTT. As protein: CASSLAGAGQPQHF. The rearrangement joins TRBV7-2 to TRBJ1-5, with D possibly TRBD1 on 5 matching bases. The CDR3 totals 14 residues. V was cut by 0 bases and J by 7 bases, with 10 bases left in between. Germline lookup yields CDR1 SGHTA and CDR2 FQGNSA. The full variable domain, with the rest looked up from reference TRBV7-2 and TRBJ1-5, is GAGVSQSPSNKVTEKGKDVELRCDPISGHTALYWYRQSLGQGLEFLIYFQGNSAPDKSGLPSDRFSAERTGGSVSTLTIQRTQQEDSAVYLCASSLAGAGQPQHFGDGTRLSIL.